This T cell receptor beta chain came from a study of early T cells in non-severe SARS-CoV-2 infection. Across the whole study: Chains were unpaired, as sequencing was done on bulk RNA from unsorted whole blood.

CDR3 size: 13 residues. V was shortened by 0 bases and J by 7 bases, with 10 bases between the two germline ends. Looked up from germline, CDR1 is DFQATT and CDR2 is SNEGSKA (reference sequence). This clonotype was found many times. The antigen remains undetermined. General study findings and limits: Database matching using VDJdb favored anti-spike CD8 responses, with private and CD4 specificities left missing.

In the library, individual cDNA molecules carried attached unique molecular identifiers. TCRdb re-called the 5' RACE reads through MiXCR, storing one row per CDR3 protein. The sample contains some 30,000 distinct CDR3 sequences, around 4.5% of which appear only once. The chain employs TRBV20-1 and TRBJ2-1; no firm D call. This clonotype originated in an adult who was a healthcare worker with PCR-confirmed SARS-CoV-2 infection or an uninfected control (not recorded which). Sequences were obtained from whole blood. CDR3: CSARDLRGNEQFF. Written as DNA, the CDR3 is TGCAGTGCTAGAGATCTCAGAGGAAATGAGCAGTTCTTC.